A single sample gave rise to the 17 T cell receptor beta chains below, sequenced in a study of blood T cell repertoires in COVID-19. Here immunoSEQ multiplex PCR was the method, and the copy in TCRdb shows in-frame clones only, minus some. Of 120,000 or so clones listed, around three quarters were seen once; the top ten hold roughly 7.5%. The sample consisted of peripheral blood. Receptors originate from a woman aged 55-69 years with acute or convalescent COVID-19.

The CDR3 DNA reads as TGTGCCAGCAGACGCGGGGGGGCCTTAGATACGCAGTATTTT. This gives the protein CASRRGGALDTQYF. The rearrangement uses TRBV3-1 (or the pseudogene TRBV3-2) and TRBJ2-3, with 9 bases identical to TRBD2. The CDR3 has 14 amino acids. The V gene's germline CDR1 is LGHDT and CDR2 YNNKEL (reference sequence). Trimming cost V 6 bases and J 5 bases; bases outside gene matches: 6.

DNA of the CDR3: TGTGCCAGCAGTCAAGGGACAGTCGGTTCACCCCTCCACTTT. Its translation is CASSQGTVGSPLHF. The chain is built from TRBV2 and TRBJ1-6; 7 nucleotides match TRBD1. Unmatched junction bases numbered 7, after V lost 5 bases and J lost 9 bases. Germline loops: CDR1 SNHLY, CDR2 FYNNEI. The CDR3 length is 14 residues. Based on the CDR3 plus reference TRBV2 and TRBJ1-6, the full variable domain is EPEVTQTPSHQVTQMGQEVILRCVPISNHLYFYWYRQILGQKVEFLVSFYNNEISEKSEIFDDQFSVERPDGSNFTLKIRSTKLEDSAMYFCASSQGTVGSPLHFGNGTRLTVT.

The chain is built from TRBV2 and TRBJ1-1; a possible D gene is TRBD1 (6 bases). Germline V lookup: CDR1 SNHLY, CDR2 FYNNEI. Deletions cut 5 bases from V and 0 bases from J, with 10 bases between. The CDR3 extends over 14 amino acids. The CDR3 DNA sequence: TGTGCCAGCAGTACCAGGGGCATGAACACTGAAGCTTTCTTT. Encoded protein: CASSTRGMNTEAFF.

This chain links TRBV25-1 with TRBJ2-5, with D possibly matching TRBD2 (7 bases). The CDR3 is made up of 16 amino acids. The germline V and J ends were trimmed by 6 bases and 5 bases, with 22 bases remaining between them. The germline gives CDR1 MGHDK, CDR2 SYGVNS. The CDR3 bases are TGTGCCAGCAGCGACTGGAAGGGGGGGGGCAAGGAGACCCAGTACTTC. Amino acids: CASSDWKGGGKETQYF.

This chain's CDR3 is CASSPQRGGFYNEQFF. CDR3 DNA sequence: TGCGCCAGCAGCCCCCAGCGGGGGGGGTTCTACAATGAGCAGTTCTTC. J is TRBJ2-1 and V is TRBV4-3, with 10 bases lining up with TRBD2. The length of the CDR3 is 16 residues. The germline gives CDR1 LGHNA, CDR2 YSLEER. V lost 4 bases, J lost 3 bases, and 6 bases stayed unmatched.

The chain joins TRBV10-3 to TRBJ1-3, with 9 bases fitting TRBD1. Per germline, CDR1 ENHRY and CDR2 SYGVKD. Losses at the gene ends were 2 bases for V and 0 bases for J; bases not matched to a gene: 2. This CDR3 has 16 amino acids. For the CDR3, the DNA is TGTGCCATCAGTGAGGGGACAGGGATCTCTGGAAACACCATATATTTT. It yields the protein CAISEGTGISGNTIYF.

V is TRBV7-2 and J is TRBJ1-1; no clear D. CDR1 is SGHTA, CDR2 FQGNSA, per germline. CDR3 length: 15 residues. The V end lost 1 base, the J end lost 9 bases, and 18 bases lay between the germline ends. The DNA for the CDR3 is TGTGCCAGCAGCTTAGAAGAGGGTTCAGGTCGTCAAGCTTTCTTT. Its protein product is CASSLEEGSGRQAFF.

The gene calls are TRBV7-8 and TRBJ2-7; 8 bases fit TRBD1. From germline, CDR1 is SGHVS and CDR2 FQNEAQ. The V segment lost 1 base and the J segment 5 bases; nucleotides outside the gene matches: 7. This CDR3 has 15 amino acids. CDR3 sequence reads: CASSLDQGAWNEQYF. The CDR3, as DNA: TGTGCCAGCAGCTTAGATCAGGGGGCCTGGAACGAGCAGTACTTC.

The sample holds one count of this clone. The rearrangement joins TRBV30 to TRBJ1-6, with D unresolved. CDR3 length: 15 residues. V was cut by 7 bases and J by 9 bases, with 22 bases left in between. Germline CDR1 and CDR2: GTSNPN and SVGIG (reference sequence). The CDR3 reads CAYSGGLVGPSPLHF. CDR3 coding DNA: TGTGCCTACTCGGGAGGGCTTGTCGGGCCTTCACCCCTCCACTTT.

This clone was seen a few times. The chain employs TRBV30 and TRBJ1-2, with D perhaps matching TRBD1 (5 bases). This CDR3 has 12 residues. Germline lookup yields CDR1 GTSNPN and CDR2 SVGIG (reference sequence). Trimming stripped 7 bases from V and 2 bases from J, with 11 bases between. The CDR3 spells CASTGQNYGYTF. CDR3 in DNA: TGTGCCTCAACCGGACAAAACTATGGCTACACCTTC.

V usage is TRBV6-4 and J usage is TRBJ2-3; no reliable D call. The V gene lost 5 bases and the J gene lost 0 bases, with 18 bases spanning the gap. The CDR3 loop spans 17 amino acids. Germline CDR1 and CDR2: MRHNA and SNTAGT. In DNA, the CDR3 is TGTGCCAGCAGTCCTACGCCGACTGGCGCTAGCACAGATACGCAGTATTTT. Protein product: CASSPTPTGASTDTQYF.

This chain links TRBV3-1 (or the pseudogene TRBV3-2) with TRBJ2-3; D may be TRBD2 (6 bases). Germline V gives CDR1 LGHDT, CDR2 YNNKEL (reference sequence). The CDR3 contains 16 residues. V was trimmed by 8 bases and J by 2 bases, leaving 20 bases between them. The CDR3 region is CASAQSSGRSTDTQYF. In DNA, the CDR3 is TGTGCCAGCGCCCAGTCCTCCGGGAGATCCACAGATACGCAGTATTTT.

CDR3 sequence reads: CATQPRGQNNEKLFF. In DNA form, the CDR3 reads TGTGCCACCCAGCCACGGGGACAGAATAATGAAAAACTGTTTTTT. V gene TRBV7-9 combines with J gene TRBJ1-4; 7 bases align to TRBD1. The CDR3 runs to 15 residues. In germline, CDR1 is SEHNR, CDR2 FQNEAQ (reference sequence). The ends lost 10 bases at V and 4 bases at J; junction bases unmatched: 12.

The V and J genes are TRBV29-1 and TRBJ1-1; 7 nucleotides agree with TRBD1. Germline CDR1 and CDR2: SQVTM and ANQGSEA. V lost 7 bases, J lost 5 bases, and 10 bases stayed unmatched. The CDR3 has 13 residues. The CDR3 DNA follows: TGCAGCGGGGCGACAGGGAAGAGTACTGAAGCTTTCTTT. Translating gives CSGATGKSTEAFF.

The genes are TRBV19 and TRBJ1-2, with 7 bases fitting TRBD1. This CDR3 contains 13 residues. Germline V CDR1 and CDR2: LNHDA, SQIVND (reference sequence). The trim removed 5 bases at V and 4 bases at J, leaving 4 bases unmatched. CDR3 loop: CASSPGTAYGYTF. CDR3 coding DNA: TGTGCCAGTAGTCCCGGGACAGCCTATGGCTACACCTTC. Full variable domain (remainder filled in from reference TRBV19 and TRBJ1-2): DGGITQSPKYLFRKEGQNVTLSCEQNLNHDAMYWYRQDPGQGLRLIYYSQIVNDFQKGDIAEGYSVSREKKESFPLTVTSAQKNPTAFYLCASSPGTAYGYTFGSGTRLTVV.

This clone has only a few counts. A read error may explain this, as a much larger clone is one base away. The chain employs TRBV11-2 and TRBJ1-1; D perhaps matches TRBD1 (5 bases). The ends were cut back, 8 bases at V and 4 bases at J, with 11 bases in the middle. CDR1 and CDR2 (germline): SGHAT, FQNNGV. This CDR3 is 12 amino acids long. The CDR3 sequence: CASDGGGTEAFF. The CDR3 DNA is TGTGCCAGCGACGGGGGGGGCACTGAAGCTTTCTTT.

This clone occurred a few times. The V and J genes are TRBV19 and TRBJ2-2; 10 bases align to TRBD1. The CDR3 totals 16 residues. V lost 5 bases to trimming and J lost 5 bases; unmatched junction nucleotides: 8. Per the germline V gene, CDR1 is LNHDA and CDR2 is SQIVND (reference sequence). CDR3 protein: CASSYRDRGRTGELFF. DNA for the CDR3: TGTGCCAGTAGTTACCGGGACAGGGGTAGAACCGGGGAGCTGTTTTTT.